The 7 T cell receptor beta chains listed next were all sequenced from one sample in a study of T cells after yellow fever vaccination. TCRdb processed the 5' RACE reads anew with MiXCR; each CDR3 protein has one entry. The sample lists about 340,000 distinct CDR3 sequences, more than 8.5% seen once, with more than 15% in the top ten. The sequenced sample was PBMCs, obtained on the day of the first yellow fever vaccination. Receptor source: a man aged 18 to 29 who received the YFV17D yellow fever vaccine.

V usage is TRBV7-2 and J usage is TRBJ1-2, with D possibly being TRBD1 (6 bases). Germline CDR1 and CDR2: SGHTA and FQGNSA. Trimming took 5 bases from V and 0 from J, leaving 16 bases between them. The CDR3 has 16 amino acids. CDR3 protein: CASSLNGGRANYGYTF. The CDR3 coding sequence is TGTGCCAGCAGCCTAAACGGGGGGCGGGCTAACTATGGCTACACCTTC.

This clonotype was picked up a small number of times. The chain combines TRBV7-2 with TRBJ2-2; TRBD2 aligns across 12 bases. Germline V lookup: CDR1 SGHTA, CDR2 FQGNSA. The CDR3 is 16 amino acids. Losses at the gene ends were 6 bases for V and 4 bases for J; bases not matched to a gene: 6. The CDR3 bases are TGTGCCAGCAGGCTAGCGGGGGGGCAGGGCACCGGGGAGCTGTTTTTT. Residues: CASRLAGGQGTGELFF.

Here the CDR3 reads CASSIRGGEGNEQFF. The CDR3 region has the DNA TGTGCCAGCAGCATTCGGGGGGGCGAAGGGAATGAGCAGTTCTTC. The chain combines TRBV7-3 with TRBJ2-1; 8 nucleotides agree with TRBD2. V dropped 5 bases and J dropped 7; count of bases not matched to a gene: 10. The CDR3 extends over 15 amino acids. Germline-derived CDR1 and CDR2 are SGHTA and FQGTGA.

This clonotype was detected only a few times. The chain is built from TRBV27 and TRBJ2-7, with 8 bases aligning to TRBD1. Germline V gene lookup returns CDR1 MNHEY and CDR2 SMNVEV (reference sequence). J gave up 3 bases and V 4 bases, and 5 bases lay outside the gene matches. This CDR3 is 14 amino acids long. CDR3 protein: CASSWAGTGYEQYF. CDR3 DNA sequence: TGTGCCAGCAGTTGGGCCGGGACAGGCTACGAGCAGTACTTC.

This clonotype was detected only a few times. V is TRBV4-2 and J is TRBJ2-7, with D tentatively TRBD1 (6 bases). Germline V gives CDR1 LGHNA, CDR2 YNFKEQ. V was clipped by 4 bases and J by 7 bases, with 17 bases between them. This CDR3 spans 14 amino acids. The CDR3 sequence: CASSPGQGNREQYF. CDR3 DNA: TGTGCCAGCAGCCCTGGGCAGGGGAATCGGGAGCAGTACTTC.

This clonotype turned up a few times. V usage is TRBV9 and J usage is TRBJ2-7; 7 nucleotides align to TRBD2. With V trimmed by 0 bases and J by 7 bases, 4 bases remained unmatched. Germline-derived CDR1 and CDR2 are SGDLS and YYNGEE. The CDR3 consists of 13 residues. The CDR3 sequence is CASSVGGEGEQYF. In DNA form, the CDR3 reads TGTGCCAGCAGCGTAGGCGGGGAGGGTGAGCAGTACTTC.

The CDR3 spells CASSYSAGIGETQYF. The CDR3 region has the DNA TGTGCCAGCAGTTACAGCGCGGGGATAGGAGAGACCCAGTACTTC. The chain has TRBV6-2 or TRBV6-3 and TRBJ2-5; TRBD2 is a possible D gene (6 bases). CDR1 MNHEY and CDR2 SVGEGT come from the germline V gene. V dropped 2 bases and J dropped 4 bases, with 14 bases sitting between them. CDR3 length: 15 amino acids.